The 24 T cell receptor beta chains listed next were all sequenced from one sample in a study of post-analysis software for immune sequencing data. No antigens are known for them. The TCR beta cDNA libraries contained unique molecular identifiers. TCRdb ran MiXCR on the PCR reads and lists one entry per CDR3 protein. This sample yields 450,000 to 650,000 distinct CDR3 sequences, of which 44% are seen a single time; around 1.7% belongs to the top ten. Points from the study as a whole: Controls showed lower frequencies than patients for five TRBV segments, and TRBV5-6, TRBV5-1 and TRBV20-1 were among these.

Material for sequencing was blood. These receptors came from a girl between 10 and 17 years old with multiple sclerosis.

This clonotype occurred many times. The CDR3 loop is CSVIFGGITTTPYF. The CDR3 region has the DNA TGCAGCGTTATTTTCGGGGGTATAACCACAACCCCGTACTTC. The V and J genes are TRBV29-1 and TRBJ2-7; weak D call: TRBD2 (6 bases). The germline V gene encodes CDR1 SQVTM and CDR2 ANQGSEA. V was clipped by 5 bases and J by 12 bases, with 26 bases between them. The CDR3 extends over 14 amino acids.

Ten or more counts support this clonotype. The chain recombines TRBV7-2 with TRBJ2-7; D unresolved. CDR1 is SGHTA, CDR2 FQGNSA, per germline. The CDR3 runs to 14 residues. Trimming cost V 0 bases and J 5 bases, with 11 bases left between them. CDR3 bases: TGTGCCAGCAGCTTAGCTAGGACCAACAACGAGCAGTACTTC. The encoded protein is CASSLARTNNEQYF.

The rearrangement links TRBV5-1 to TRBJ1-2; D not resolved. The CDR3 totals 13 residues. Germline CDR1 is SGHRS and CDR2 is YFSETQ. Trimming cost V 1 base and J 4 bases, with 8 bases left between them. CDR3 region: CASSLRDSYGYTF. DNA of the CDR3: TGCGCCAGCAGCTTGCGAGATTCCTATGGCTACACCTTC.

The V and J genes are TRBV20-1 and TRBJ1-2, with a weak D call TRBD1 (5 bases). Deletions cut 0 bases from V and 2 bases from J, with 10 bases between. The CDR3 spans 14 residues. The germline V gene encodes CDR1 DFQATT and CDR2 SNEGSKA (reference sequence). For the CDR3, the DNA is TGCAGTGCTAGAGAGTTCGACAGAAACTATGGCTACACCTTC. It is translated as CSAREFDRNYGYTF.

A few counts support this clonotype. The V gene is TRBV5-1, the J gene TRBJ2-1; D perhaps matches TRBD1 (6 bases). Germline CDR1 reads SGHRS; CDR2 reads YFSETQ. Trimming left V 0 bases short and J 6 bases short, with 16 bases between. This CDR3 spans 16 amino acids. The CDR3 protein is CASSLEVGASGNEQFF. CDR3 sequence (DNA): TGCGCCAGCAGCTTGGAAGTGGGGGCTTCGGGCAATGAGCAGTTCTTC.

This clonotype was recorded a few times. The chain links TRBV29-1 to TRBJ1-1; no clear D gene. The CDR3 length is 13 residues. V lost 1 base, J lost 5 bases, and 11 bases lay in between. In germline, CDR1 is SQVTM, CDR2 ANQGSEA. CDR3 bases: TGCAGCGTTGAAGTCACAGCCTGGACTGAAGCTTTCTTT. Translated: CSVEVTAWTEAFF.

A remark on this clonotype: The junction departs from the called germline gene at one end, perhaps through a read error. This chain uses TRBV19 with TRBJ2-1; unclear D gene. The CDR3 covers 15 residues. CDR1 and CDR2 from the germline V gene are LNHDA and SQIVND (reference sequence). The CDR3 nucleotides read TGCGCCAGTAGCAACACCTGGAGCTCCTACAATGAGCAGTTCTTC. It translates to CASSNTWSSYNEQFF. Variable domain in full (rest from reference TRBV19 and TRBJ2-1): DGGITQSPKYLFRKEGQNVTLSCEQNLNHDAMYWYRQDPGQGLRLIYYSQIVNDFQKGDIAEGYSVSREKKESFPLTVTSAQKNPTAFYLCASSNTWSSYNEQFFGPGTRLTVL.

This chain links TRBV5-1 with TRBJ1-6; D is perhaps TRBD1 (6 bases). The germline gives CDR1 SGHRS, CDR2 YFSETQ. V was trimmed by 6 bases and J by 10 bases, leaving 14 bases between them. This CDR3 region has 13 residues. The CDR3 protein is CASKEGERSPLHF. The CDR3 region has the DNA TGCGCCAGCAAGGAGGGGGAGCGGTCACCCCTCCACTTT.

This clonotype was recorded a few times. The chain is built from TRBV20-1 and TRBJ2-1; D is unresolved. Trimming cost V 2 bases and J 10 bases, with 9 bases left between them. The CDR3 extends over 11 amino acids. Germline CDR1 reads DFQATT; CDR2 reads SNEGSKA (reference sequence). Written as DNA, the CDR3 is TGCAGTGCTAGACGGTGGACGGAGCAGTTCTTC. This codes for CSARRWTEQFF.

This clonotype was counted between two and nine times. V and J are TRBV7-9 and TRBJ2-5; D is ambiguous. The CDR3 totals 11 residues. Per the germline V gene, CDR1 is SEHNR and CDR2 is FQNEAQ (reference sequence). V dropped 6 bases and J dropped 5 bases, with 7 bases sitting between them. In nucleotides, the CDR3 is TGTGCCAGCAGAAAATATGAGACCCAGTACTTC. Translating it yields CASRKYETQYF.

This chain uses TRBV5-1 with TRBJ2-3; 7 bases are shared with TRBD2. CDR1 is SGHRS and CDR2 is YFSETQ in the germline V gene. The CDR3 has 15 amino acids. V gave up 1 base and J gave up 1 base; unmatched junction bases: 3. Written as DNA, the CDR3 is TGCGCCAGCAGCTTGACTAGCGTGGGCACAGATACGCAGTATTTT. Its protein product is CASSLTSVGTDTQYF.

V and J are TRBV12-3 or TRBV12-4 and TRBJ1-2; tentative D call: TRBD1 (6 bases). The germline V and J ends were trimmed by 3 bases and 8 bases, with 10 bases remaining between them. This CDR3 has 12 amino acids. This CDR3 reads CASSFDRSGYTF. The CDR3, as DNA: TGTGCCAGCAGTTTCGACAGGAGCGGCTACACCTTC.

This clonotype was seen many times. The CDR3 coding sequence is TGTGCCAGCAGTCACCCGGACAGTCAAGAGACCCAGTACTTC. This translates into CASSHPDSQETQYF. The chain joins TRBV12-3 or TRBV12-4 to TRBJ2-5; a possible D gene is TRBD1 (6 bases). Trimming took 5 bases from V and 2 from J, leaving 12 bases between them. The CDR3 covers 14 residues.

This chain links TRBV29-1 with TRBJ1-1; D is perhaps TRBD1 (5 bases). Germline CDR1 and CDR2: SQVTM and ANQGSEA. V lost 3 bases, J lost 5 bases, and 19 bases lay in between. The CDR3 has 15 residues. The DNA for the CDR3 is TGCAGCGTTGATAGGGCCTCGAATTGGGGGACTGAAGCTTTCTTT. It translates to CSVDRASNWGTEAFF.

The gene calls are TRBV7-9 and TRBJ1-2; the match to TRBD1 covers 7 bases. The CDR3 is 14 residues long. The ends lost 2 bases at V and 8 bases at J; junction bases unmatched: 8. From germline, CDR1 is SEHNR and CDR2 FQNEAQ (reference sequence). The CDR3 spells CASSLLTGDAGYTF. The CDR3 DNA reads TGTGCCAGCAGCTTACTCACAGGGGACGCCGGCTACACCTTC.

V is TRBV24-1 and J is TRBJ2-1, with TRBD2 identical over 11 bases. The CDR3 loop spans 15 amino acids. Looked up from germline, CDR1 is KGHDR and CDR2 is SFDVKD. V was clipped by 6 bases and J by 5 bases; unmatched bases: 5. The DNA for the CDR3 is TGTGCCACCAGTTTAGCGGGAGGGTGGGACAATGAGCAGTTCTTC. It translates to CATSLAGGWDNEQFF.

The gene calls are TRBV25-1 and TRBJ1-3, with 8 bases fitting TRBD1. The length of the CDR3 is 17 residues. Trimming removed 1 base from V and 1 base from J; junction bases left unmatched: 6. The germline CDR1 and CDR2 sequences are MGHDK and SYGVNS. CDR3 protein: CASSESMGQVSGNTIYF. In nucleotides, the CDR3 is TGTGCCAGCAGTGAATCGATGGGACAGGTGTCTGGAAACACCATATATTTT.

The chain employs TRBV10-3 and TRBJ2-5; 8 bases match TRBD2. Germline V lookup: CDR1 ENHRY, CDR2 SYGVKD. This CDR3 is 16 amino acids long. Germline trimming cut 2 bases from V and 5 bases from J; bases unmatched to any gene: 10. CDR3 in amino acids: CAISEPKGLELETQYF. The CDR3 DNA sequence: TGTGCCATCAGTGAGCCGAAGGGACTAGAACTTGAGACCCAGTACTTC.

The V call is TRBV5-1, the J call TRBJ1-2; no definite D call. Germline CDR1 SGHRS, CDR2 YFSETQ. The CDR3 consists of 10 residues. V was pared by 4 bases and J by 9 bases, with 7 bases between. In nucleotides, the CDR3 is TGCGCCAGCAGCCCCGGAAGCTACACCTTC. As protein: CASSPGSYTF.

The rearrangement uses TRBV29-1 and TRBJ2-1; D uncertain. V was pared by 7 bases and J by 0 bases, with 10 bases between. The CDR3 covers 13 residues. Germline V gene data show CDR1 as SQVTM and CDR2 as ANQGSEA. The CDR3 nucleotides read TGCAGCGGCGGACGAAGCTCCTACAATGAGCAGTTCTTC. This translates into CSGGRSSYNEQFF.

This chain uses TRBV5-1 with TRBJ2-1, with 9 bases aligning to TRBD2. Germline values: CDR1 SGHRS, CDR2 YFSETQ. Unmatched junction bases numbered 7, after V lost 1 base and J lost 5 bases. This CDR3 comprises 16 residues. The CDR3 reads CASSLSLAGLHNEQFF. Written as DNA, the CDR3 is TGCGCCAGCAGCTTGAGTCTAGCGGGGCTTCACAATGAGCAGTTCTTC.

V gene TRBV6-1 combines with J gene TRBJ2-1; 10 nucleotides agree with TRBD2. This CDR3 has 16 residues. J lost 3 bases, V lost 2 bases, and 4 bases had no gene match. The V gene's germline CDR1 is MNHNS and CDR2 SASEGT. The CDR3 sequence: CASSEFGTSVYNEQFF. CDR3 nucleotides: TGTGCCAGCAGTGAATTCGGGACTAGCGTCTACAATGAGCAGTTCTTC.

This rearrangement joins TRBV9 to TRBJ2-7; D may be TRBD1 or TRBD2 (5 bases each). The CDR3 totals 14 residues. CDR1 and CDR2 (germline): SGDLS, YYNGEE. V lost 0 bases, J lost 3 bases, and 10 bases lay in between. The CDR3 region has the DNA TGTGCCAGCAGCGTAGGGGGGTTGATCTACGAGCAGTACTTC. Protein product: CASSVGGLIYEQYF.

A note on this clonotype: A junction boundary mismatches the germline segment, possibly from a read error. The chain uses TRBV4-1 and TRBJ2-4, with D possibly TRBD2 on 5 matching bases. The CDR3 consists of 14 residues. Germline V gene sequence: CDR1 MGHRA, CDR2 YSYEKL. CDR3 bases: TGCGCCAGCAGTCAAGCGGAAGCCAAAAACATTCAGTACTTC. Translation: CASSQAEAKNIQYF.